These 7 T cell receptor beta chains were all obtained from the same sample, sequenced in a study of immune cell composition in non-small cell lung cancer. Method: immunoSEQ multiplex PCR; TCRdb's copy keeps in-frame clones and lacks some. This table has over 15,000 clones, around 80% appearing once. Normal lung was taken at the farthest possible site, at least 3 cm from tumour. Another study also made use of these data, one on CD4 T cells in lung cancer.

The sample comprised non-adjacent lung tissue. These receptors all come from a human donor with non-small cell lung cancer.

The CDR3 sequence: CASRDRDRGGYGYTF. The CDR3 DNA sequence: TGTGCCAGCAGAGACAGGGATCGAGGGGGCTATGGCTACACCTTC. The rearrangement uses TRBV27 and TRBJ1-2, with 7 bases matching TRBD1. CDR3 length: 15 residues. J lost 4 bases, V lost 6 bases, and 11 bases had no gene match. Germline V gene sequence: CDR1 MNHEY, CDR2 SMNVEV (reference sequence).

The chain couples TRBV5-1 to TRBJ1-1, with 7 bases matching TRBD1. Germline CDR1 SGHRS, CDR2 YFSETQ. This CDR3 comprises 15 residues. The V and J ends lost 2 bases and 1 base, in that order; junction bases with no gene match: 5. CDR3 sequence (DNA): TGCGCCAGCAGCTTTAAACAGGGGAAGAACACTGAAGCTTTCTTT. It specifies CASSFKQGKNTEAFF.

A single count supports this clone. The CDR3 region is CASSQRTHRGDGYTF. CDR3 nucleotide sequence: TGTGCCAGCAGTCAACGGACACACAGGGGGGATGGCTACACCTTC. The chain is built from TRBV6-4 and TRBJ1-2; TRBD1 agrees at 8 bases. The V and J ends lost 5 bases and 6 bases, in that order; junction bases with no gene match: 11. This CDR3 has 15 residues. The germline V gene encodes CDR1 MRHNA and CDR2 SNTAGT.

V is TRBV19 and J is TRBJ1-6, with D hard to call. CDR1 is LNHDA, CDR2 SQIVND, per germline (reference sequence). The germline V and J ends were trimmed by 5 bases and 10 bases, with 12 bases remaining between them. The CDR3 is 13 residues long. CDR3 coding DNA: TGTGCCAGTAGTTTTGGGGTTCGGTCACCCCTCCACTTT. It yields the protein CASSFGVRSPLHF.

The V and J genes are TRBV7-2 and TRBJ1-1, with D possibly TRBD1 on 5 matching bases. Germline V gene data show CDR1 as SGHTA and CDR2 as FQGNSA. Trimming removed 2 bases from V and 4 bases from J, with 11 bases in between. The CDR3 length is 14 residues. CDR3 coding DNA: TGTGCCAGCAGCTTAATGTACAGGACCACTGAAGCTTTCTTT. Its translation is CASSLMYRTTEAFF.

The chain recombines TRBV9 with TRBJ1-2; D perhaps matches TRBD1 (6 bases). Trimming removed 0 bases from V and 5 bases from J, with 14 bases in between. The CDR3 spans 15 residues. Germline V lookup: CDR1 SGDLS, CDR2 YYNGEE. CDR3 protein: CASSVDPGALYGYTF. The CDR3 nucleotides are TGTGCCAGCAGCGTAGATCCGGGGGCTCTTTATGGCTACACCTTC.

The rearrangement joins TRBV30 to TRBJ1-6; 7 bases match TRBD1. Germline assignment: CDR1 GTSNPN and CDR2 SVGIG (reference sequence). V dropped 5 bases and J dropped 3; count of bases not matched to a gene: 10. The CDR3 sequence is 16 residues long. In DNA, the CDR3 is TGTGCCTGGTCCCCTGACAGGGCCGTCTATAATTCACCCCTCCACTTT. Translated, it gives CAWSPDRAVYNSPLHF.